This T cell receptor beta chain was recovered during a study of blood T cell repertoires in COVID-19. About the research overall: Samples representing acute and convalescent COVID-19 were sourced from the United States, Italy and Spain. The analysed material was cDNA or gDNA that came from T cells, B-cell-depleted T cells, or PBMCs.

Original methodology: Reference gene primer amplification gave nucleated cell count estimates. Libraries were prepared by immunoSEQ multiplex PCR; TCRdb keeps only in-frame clonotypes and omits some of them. That table furnishes V, J and clone size, whereas the DNA furnished D and trimming. Seen here are tens of thousands of clones, roughly 86% observed once, and the top ten hold 8%. The V gene's germline CDR1 is SGHTS and CDR2 YDEGEE. The CDR3 consists of 15 residues. V was cut by 5 bases and J by 9 bases, with 23 bases left in between. V usage is TRBV5-8 and J usage is TRBJ1-1, with D maybe TRBD1 (5 bases). What was sequenced was peripheral blood. This receptor was taken from a man aged 50-60 years with active COVID-19. The CDR3 loop reads CASSLNPGLGSQAFF. CDR3 DNA: TGTGCCAGCAGTCTCAACCCAGGGCTTGGATCACAAGCTTTCTTT.